This TCR beta chain originates from a study of a mutant IDH1 vaccine in newly diagnosed glioma. In the study overall: Patients were started on vaccination 4-6 weeks after radiotherapy alone, or with temozolomide cycles. Treated individuals were approximately 62% male and roughly 38% female, averaging 40.4 years of age.

On this clone itself: The antigen is unknown.

Whole-study findings and limits: Alterations occurring in top peripheral T cell clonotypes seemed unrelated to pseudoprogression.

Trimming pared 5 bases from V and 4 bases from J, leaving 17 bases between. The CDR3 consists of 15 residues. The germline V gene encodes CDR1 SEHNR and CDR2 FQNEAQ (reference sequence). Time point meaning: week 47, end of study. One vaccine dose held 300 ug of mutant IDH1 20-mer peptide and came with topical imiquimod. Donor tumors were new WHO grade 3 or 4 IDH1-mutant, ATRX-lost astrocytomas. Clones were sequenced by immunoSEQ multiplex PCR, and TCRdb holds only the in-frame ones, with some missing. The sample lists 45,000 to 65,000 clones; roughly two thirds were seen once. The genes are TRBV7-9 and TRBJ1-1; possibly TRBD1 for D (5 bases). The TCR comes from a man aged 35 to 55 with glioma. Some clones in this sample may be carry-over from other donors' samples. Sequencing used peripheral blood mononuclear cells (PBMCs), obtained from a glioma patient whose treatment included an IDH1 peptide vaccine. The CDR3 DNA sequence: TGTGCCAGCAGCATCACCTATAGAGGGGTCACTGAAGCTTTCTTT. Translating gives CASSITYRGVTEAFF.